These 16 T cell receptor beta chains came from one sample sequenced in a study of T-cell memory formation after mild COVID-19. Each CDR3 protein is one row after TCRdb ran MiXCR on the 5' RACE reads. The data hold 270,000 or so distinct CDR3 sequences, with roughly 17% observed a single time. Sequencing input: PBMCs or a T cell subset sorted from them (not recorded which). All receptors derive from a young man who had mild COVID-19 (a few samples of this study predate the infection). Cell type and time point are not known.

J is TRBJ2-5 and V is TRBV2; 11 bases line up with TRBD2. The V gene end was trimmed by 7 bases and the J gene end by 1 base; junction bases not matched to a gene: 5. The CDR3 is made up of 15 amino acids. Germline V CDR1 and CDR2: SNHLY, FYNNEI. CDR3 sequence: CASTQTSGAQETQYF. Here the CDR3 DNA reads TGTGCCAGCACCCAGACTAGCGGGGCCCAAGAGACCCAGTACTTC.

The table lists this clonotype with many counts. The chain combines TRBV12-3 or TRBV12-4 with TRBJ2-7, with D perhaps matching TRBD1 or TRBD2 (5 bases each). The CDR3 runs to 14 residues. V lost 3 bases to trimming and J lost 6 bases, with 15 bases between them. The CDR3 sequence: CASSFGGRRSEQYF. CDR3 DNA: TGTGCCAGCAGTTTTGGGGGAAGGAGGTCCGAGCAGTACTTC.

The V call is TRBV6-5, the J call TRBJ1-1; 7 bases agree with TRBD1. Germline CDR1 is MNHEY and CDR2 is SVGAGI. V shed 6 bases and J 9 bases; nucleotides not matched to a gene: 4. The CDR3 spans 11 residues. The DNA for the CDR3 is TGTGCCAGCAGCAGGGACAGCAAAGCTTTCTTT. Its translation: CASSRDSKAFF.

The chain combines TRBV5-1 with TRBJ1-1, with a weak D call TRBD1 (6 bases). V shed 4 bases and J shed 3 bases, with 10 bases lying between them. Germline lookup yields CDR1 SGHRS and CDR2 YFSETQ. The length of the CDR3 is 13 residues. CDR3 nucleotides: TGCGCCAGCAGCCTGAACAGGGACACTGAAGCTTTCTTT. This codes for CASSLNRDTEAFF.

The chain links TRBV7-2 to TRBJ2-3; D remains ambiguous. The CDR3 covers 12 residues. Germline CDR1 and CDR2: SGHTA and FQGNSA. Trimming removed 5 bases at V and 9 bases at J, with 12 bases between. The CDR3 DNA reads as TGTGCCAGCAGCCCATTTGACGACACGCAGTATTTT. This gives the protein CASSPFDDTQYF.

The V gene is TRBV6-5, the J gene TRBJ2-7; D ambiguous. Trimming shortened V by 0 bases and J by 5 bases, and 5 bases separated the two germline ends. The CDR3 totals 12 residues. Per germline, CDR1 MNHEY and CDR2 SVGAGI. This CDR3 is CASSYSRNEQYV. Here the CDR3 DNA reads TGTGCCAGCAGTTACTCGCGCAACGAGCAGTACGTC.

This clonotype was counted between two and nine times. The chain links TRBV5-1 to TRBJ2-3; a possible D gene is TRBD1 (6 bases). The CDR3 is 14 amino acids. Germline V CDR1 and CDR2: SGHRS, YFSETQ. The V gene lost 1 base and the J gene lost 6 bases, with 12 bases spanning the gap. The CDR3 sequence: CASSLSQGLDTQYF. Here the CDR3 DNA reads TGCGCCAGCAGCTTGTCACAGGGTTTGGATACGCAGTATTTT.

This chain links TRBV29-1 with TRBJ2-1; 8 positions agree with TRBD2. This CDR3 comprises 14 residues. The V gene's germline CDR1 is SQVTM and CDR2 ANQGSEA. Trimming cost V 4 bases and J 4 bases; bases outside gene matches: 6. CDR3 sequence reads: CSVVGGLVYNEQFF. The CDR3 DNA follows: TGCAGCGTTGTGGGGGGACTAGTTTACAATGAGCAGTTCTTC.

This clonotype occurred a few times. The V gene is TRBV2, the J gene TRBJ2-1; D not certain. The germline V gene encodes CDR1 SNHLY and CDR2 FYNNEI. The CDR3 has 13 amino acids. Trimming pared 2 bases from V and 5 bases from J, leaving 7 bases between. This CDR3 reads CASSEQANNEQFF. The CDR3 nucleotides read TGTGCCAGCAGTGAACAGGCCAACAATGAGCAGTTCTTC.

In DNA form, the CDR3 reads TGTGCCACCAGCAGAGAATTTAGTTCACCCCTCCACTTT. This codes for CATSREFSSPLHF. The chain combines TRBV15 with TRBJ1-6; no reliable D call. V was clipped by 0 bases and J by 9 bases, with 6 bases between them. There are 13 residues in the CDR3. The germline V gene has CDR1 LNHNV and CDR2 YYDKDF (reference sequence). Combining the CDR3 with reference TRBV15 and TRBJ1-6 gives the whole variable domain DAMVIQNPRYQVTQFGKPVTLSCSQTLNHNVMYWYQQKSSQAPKLLFHYYDKDFNNEADTPDNFQSRRPNTSFCFLDIRSPGLGDTAMYLCATSREFSSPLHFGNGTRLTVT.

V gene TRBV29-1 combines with J gene TRBJ2-5; tentative D call: TRBD1 (6 bases). With 6 bases removed from V and 5 bases from J, the gap between germline ends came to 13 bases. Germline loops: CDR1 SQVTM, CDR2 ANQGSEA. The CDR3 length is 12 residues. The CDR3, as DNA: TGCAGCGTGAGGGACATGGGCGAGACCCAGTACTTC. It codes for CSVRDMGETQYF.

There are many counts of this clonotype. The chain has TRBV12-3 or TRBV12-4 and TRBJ1-2; 10 bases are a match to TRBD1. The CDR3 runs to 14 residues. V gave up 5 bases and J gave up 8 bases; unmatched junction bases: 8. CDR3 region: CASSLTGGSWGYTF. For the CDR3, the DNA is TGTGCCAGCAGTCTGACAGGGGGCAGCTGGGGCTACACCTTC.

The chain carries TRBV12-3 or TRBV12-4 and TRBJ1-1; 8 bases line up with TRBD1. The CDR3 has 16 residues. Germline trimming cut 3 bases from V and 4 bases from J; bases unmatched to any gene: 10. The CDR3 protein is CASSLSRGRLGTEAFF. In DNA form, the CDR3 reads TGTGCCAGCAGTTTGAGCAGGGGGCGCTTGGGCACTGAAGCTTTCTTT.

This clonotype was picked up many times. The rearrangement links TRBV5-1 to TRBJ2-7, with 8 bases identical to TRBD1. The CDR3 loop spans 15 amino acids. CDR1 SGHRS and CDR2 YFSETQ come from the germline V gene. J gave up 3 bases and V 0 bases, and 5 bases lay outside the gene matches. The CDR3 reads CASSLGPGQGYEQYF. As DNA, the CDR3 is TGCGCCAGCAGCTTGGGACCTGGACAGGGCTACGAGCAGTACTTC.

This clonotype was counted a few times. The genes are TRBV6-4 and TRBJ2-2; 8 positions agree with TRBD2. The CDR3 is 16 residues long. V gave up 0 bases and J gave up 5 bases; unmatched junction bases: 5. Germline values: CDR1 MRHNA, CDR2 SNTAGT. The chain's CDR3 is CASSDSTSGGTGELFF. In DNA form, the CDR3 reads TGTGCCAGCAGTGACTCAACAAGCGGGGGAACCGGGGAGCTGTTTTTT.

This clonotype was seen a few times. The chain uses TRBV5-1 and TRBJ2-3; 10 bases line up with TRBD2. The V gene's germline CDR1 is SGHRS and CDR2 YFSETQ. With 4 bases clipped from V and 9 bases from J, the junction kept 14 bases outside the gene matches. The CDR3 loop spans 16 amino acids. The CDR3 nucleotides read TGCGCCAGCAGCACCCAGACAGGGATGGGACTAGCGACGCAGTATTTT. This translates into CASSTQTGMGLATQYF.